The T cell receptor (beta chain) described here comes from a study of siplizumab effects on memory and regulatory T cells. Sequencing was performed with immunoSEQ multiplex PCR; in TCRdb, only in-frame clones are kept and a portion is missing. The sample holds over 50,000 clones; less than 90% are singletons and the top ten take roughly 3.8%. As concerns this clone: Its matching antigen is unknown.

This CDR3 has 15 amino acids. Germline CDR1 SGDLS, CDR2 YYNGEE. With 3 bases clipped from V and 0 bases from J, the junction kept 5 bases outside the gene matches. General observations from the study: Proliferating siplizumab-culture Tregs lacked confirmation of suppressive function.

The TCR comes from a human donor in good health. The sample consisted of memory CD4+ T cells sorted from blood. The chain uses TRBV9 and TRBJ1-2; TRBD1 matches at 7 bases. The CDR3 region has the DNA TGTGCCAGCAGCGGACAGGGCGAAGCTAACTATGGCTACACCTTC. Residues: CASSGQGEANYGYTF.